Given below is one T cell receptor (beta chain) in context. Its antigen is not yet known. No much larger clone is present one base from it, and per-base qualities are unavailable. Via the germline V gene, CDR1 is MGHRA and CDR2 YSYEKL. V loses 4 bases, J loses 6 bases, and the germline ends lie 22 bases apart. The cysteine opens and the phenylalanine closes a CDR3 of 16 amino acids. Solely the CDR3 DNA is kept, with 48 bases framed from the first base. The data were taken from a study of cytomegalovirus exposure and HLA in healthy donors (dated by TCRdb to 2017 to 2019). General notes on the study: An earlier analysis of 550 to 700 of the donors reported 250 to 350 Gb of sequence data and more than 90 million unique TCR beta sequences from 150 million to 200 million T cells. An early release covering more than 500 HLA-typed donors comprised approximately 300 gigabases of sequencing data and tens of millions of unique TCR sequences. Among the roughly 370 genotyped donors, approximately 76% belonged to the genetic ancestry cluster associated with self-reported Caucasian donors. The study was designed to test whether signatures of past pathogen exposure could be identified by cataloging public T cell receptors. The study profiled the T cell repertoires of about 640 subjects by immunosequencing and related them to cytomegalovirus serostatus. Along with the approximately 700-subject first cohort, a separate validation cohort of over 90 different subjects was used. The study combined high-throughput TCR immunosequencing, statistical association of individual TCRs with disease status, and machine learning to predict cytomegalovirus infection status. In a later analysis, previously published TCR beta repertoires from 500 to 750 donors were re-analyzed and high-resolution HLA genotyping was added so that TCR occurrence patterns could be studied. Rather than using new phenotypic data, the later analysis identified candidate immune exposures from TCR beta sequences and from how often those sequences occurred across donors. An earlier analysis of approximately 500 of the donors applied high-throughput TCR beta sequencing to assess whether each TCR beta V gene segment acted as functional or pseudogenic. Alongside the repertoire data, information on donor age, sex, ethnicity and CMV serostatus was compiled. A later genetic analysis took genome-wide SNP genotypes for about 65% of the roughly 670 donors and used that subset as a discovery cohort. Every repertoire in the discovery cohort had been generated on one and the same sequencing platform. Both class I and class II loci were covered by HLA typing, at four-digit resolution. Typing coverage varied by locus: roughly 620-640 donors for A, B, C, DRB1 and DQB1; roughly 500 for DQA1; about 600 for DPA1; 450 to 480 for DPB1. Four or five DR-DQ haplotypes were handled as single units for association and clustering because linkage in the cohort was strong. Across some 400 genotyped donors of the cohort, an average of about 200,000 unique TCR beta nucleotide sequences per donor were sequenced, and roughly 18% of those sequences were non-productive. Broad study findings and their caveats: A further reported finding was that TCR beta sequences accurately predicted the HLA-A and HLA-B alleles for most subjects in the first cohort. Broadly in line with IMGT annotations, most TCR beta V segments showed up in productive rearrangements about 87% or about 30% of the time in an earlier analysis of approximately 640 of the donors. The only immune exposure information available for the cohort was CMV serostatus. According to a later analysis, parvovirus B19, influenza, CMV and Epstein-Barr virus appeared linked to several top co-occurrence clusters. Sequencing depth was assumed to be roughly uniform across donors in the presence/absence analyses, though that assumption may not hold. Cytomegalovirus status was reported to be diagnosed by the classifier with high specificity and sensitivity in both the original and validation cohorts. It was suggested by the authors that the approach could potentially be generalized to other disease states and immunological phenotypes. HLA typing was unavailable for some donors at each locus, so association tests used only the typed subset. Some IMGT-functional V segments, including TRBV6-2 and TRBV6-3, could not be distinguished by the 87-base-pair reads and were therefore excluded. In a later analysis, HLA-associated TCR beta chains were found to be more clonally expanded and to have lower generation probabilities than equally common non-associated chains. Correlated functional status among segregating V segments might be attributable to linkage disequilibrium, but an unknown experimental factor could not be ruled out. A later analysis found that TCR association rates varied across HLA loci, with DRB1 alleles showing the most associated TCRs and HLA-C alleles the fewest. A later analysis associated about 16,000 TCR beta sequences with specific HLA alleles at a false discovery rate of 0.05. Assigning TCR associations to individual alleles was difficult when HLA alleles, especially DR and DQ, strongly co-occurred. A total of about 180 TCR beta chains were listed by the study as associated with cytomegalovirus. Most TCR sequences were seen in very few donors, while some public TCRs were found in many individuals. A later analysis found that most CMV-associated TCR beta chains appeared HLA-restricted, with HLA associations seemingly driven largely by CMV exposure. A group of highly shared sequence variants was considered likely to be a technical artifact of the sequencing pipeline. Three of the identified cytomegalovirus-associated TCR beta chains were confirmed in vitro to be specific for cytomegalovirus antigens. An association between a missense DCLRE1C variant and V-gene and J-gene trimming of TCR beta chains was found in a later genetic analysis and replicated in an independent cohort. Because counts were too low, 15 or so rarely observed V segments, including chromosome 9 orphons, were excluded from the earlier analysis of 587 of the donors. In this cohort, only TCR beta chains were sequenced, and detectable features were limited by the absence of alpha or paired-chain data. In a later genetic analysis, fewer N-insertions in productive TCRs were reported among donors in an Asian-associated ancestry cluster than the roughly 640-donor mean.

In total, approximately 690 healthy bone marrow donors made up the cohort. At the time of sampling, every cohort member was nominally healthy, though immune exposures that went unrecorded were likely present. The donor tested CMV seronegative and was one of the 352 seronegative cohort members. Every donor gave a peripheral blood sample, and the peripheral blood mononuclear cells from that sample were used for TCR beta sequencing. The Qiagen DNeasy Blood Extraction Kit was used to extract genomic DNA from the blood cell samples. The library was produced with the immunoSEQ multiplex PCR assay. The multiplex PCR relied on a mix of 60 forward primers for TCR Vbeta segments and 13 reverse primers for TCR Jbeta segments. Amplification of the CDR3 region of rearranged TCR beta genes was performed with a multiplex PCR assay on genomic DNA. On the Illumina HiSeq System, the amplified TCR beta libraries were sequenced as 87-base-pair reads. The original pipeline was this. A later analysis counted tens of millions of unique TCR beta chains across the 666 repertoires, and roughly 10 million of these chains were shared by at least two donors. Raw reads were error-corrected and collapsed into unique sequences with a nearest-neighbor algorithm that merged closely related sequences to remove PCR and sequencing errors. To assign V, D and J gene segments, CDR3 sequences were aligned to IMGT reference sequences. For a sequence to be retained, a match of at least six nucleotides to both a V gene segment and a J gene segment was required. A rearrangement was called productive if the CDR3 had no stop codons and remained in frame with V and J, and every other rearrangement was called non-productive. CDR3 was defined by IMGT convention, running from the second conserved V-encoded cysteine to the conserved J-encoded phenylalanine. In an earlier analysis of around 570 of the donors, sequences lacking an unambiguous match to a single V gene segment were excluded. An earlier analysis of about 600 of the donors called V segments functional above 56.7% productive rearrangements and segregating when the between-donor standard deviation exceeded 5%. To diagnose cytomegalovirus status from the catalog of TCR beta chain sequences, a statistical classification framework was built. V and J gene assignment, in a later analysis, came from comparing TCR nucleotide sequences with IMGT/GENE-DB human TR gene sequences. Using the TCRdist pipeline, a later analysis assigned CDR3 sequences along with most-parsimonious VDJ recombination scenarios. In a later analysis, each TCR beta chain was defined by its CDR3 amino acid sequence together with its V-gene family, and reads lacking a unique V-gene family were excluded. In a later analysis, 500 to 700 highly shared, low-generation-probability nucleotide sequences were removed to address suspected cross-contamination and a sequencing artifact. In a later analysis, a clonal expansion index was calculated for each public chain from normalized within-repertoire ranks of inferred template counts. Generation probabilities in a later analysis came from a VDJ recombination model fitted to out-of-frame rearrangements, and those results were checked against IGoR. In a later analysis, TCR-TCR, TCR-HLA and TCR-CMV co-occurrence was scored with hypergeometric tests, and a repertoire-size bias correction was applied to TCR pairs. To estimate false discovery rates, a later analysis permuted the HLA or CMV assignments 20 times. In a later analysis, co-occurring TCRs were grouped using DBSCAN, with TCRdist sequence similarity added in when clustering inside HLA-allele-positive subsets. Repertoires with fewer than 30,000 or more than 120,000 public chains were left out of co-occurrence clustering, as were about five repertoires with anomalous nucleotide sharing. TCRdb stores this immuneACCESS table with in-frame sequences only. Part of the clones is absent; in the studies checked, under half of the shortfall reflects unresolved V genes, and no reason is known for the rest. Clone size and the V and J calls come from that table; the DNA yielded D and trimming. The sample profile shows some 200,000 clones; more than 65% of them were found once. The biggest ten clones account for 0.63% of the sample.

Sequencing was done on a sample of PBMCs. The rearranged chain carries TRBV4-1 and TRBJ2-7, and the D gene may be TRBD2, 6 bases matching. The clonotype originates from a man younger than 35 in good health and CMV-seronegative. The CDR3 amino acid sequence is: CASSLWEDGGLSEQYF. DNA sequence: TGCGCCAGCAGCCTCTGGGAGGACGGGGGTCTGAGCGAGCAGTACTTC.